The clone carrying this T cell receptor (beta chain) shows up as medium-sized by frequency. The antigen is undetermined. This entry comes from a study of synovial regulatory T cells in juvenile arthritis. Whole-study results and caveats: TCR diversity was lower in inflammation-associated blood Treg cells than in other blood Treg cells. Synovial Teff and blood CPL repertoires partially overlapped with iaTreg TCR repertoires, which were largely patient-private.

Assay used: immunoSEQ multiplex PCR; TCRdb lists only in-frame clones, some missing. The sample table sets out about 1,000 clones. These iaTreg cells were HLA-DR+ Tregs. Median disease duration was roughly 7 years, range 0.2-19.1. Germline-derived CDR1 and CDR2 are MDHEN and SYDVKM. There are 15 residues in the CDR3. Only the protein sequence is given. The chain recombines TRBV28 with TRBJ2-7; the D call from TCRdb, TRBD2, cannot be confirmed without DNA. Input material: Treg cells from blood. The subset was: HLA-DR+ inflammation-associated blood Treg cells. This TCR was recovered from a donor between 2 and 29 years old with juvenile idiopathic arthritis. Here the CDR3 reads CASRTRLAVFAEQYF.